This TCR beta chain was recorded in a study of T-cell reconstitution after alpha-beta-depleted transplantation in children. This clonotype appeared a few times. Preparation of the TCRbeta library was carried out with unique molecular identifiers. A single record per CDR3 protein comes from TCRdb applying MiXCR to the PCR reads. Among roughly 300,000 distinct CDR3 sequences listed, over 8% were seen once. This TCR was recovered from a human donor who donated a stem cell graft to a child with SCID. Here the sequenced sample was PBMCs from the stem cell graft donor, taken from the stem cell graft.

The CDR3 nucleotides are TGTGCCAGCACCCGAGGTCCAGGGGGAGAGACCCAGTACTTC. It encodes CASTRGPGGETQYF. The chain recombines TRBV6-1 with TRBJ2-5, with TRBD1 matching over 7 bases. Germline CDR1 MNHNS, CDR2 SASEGT. Unmatched junction bases numbered 9, after V lost 7 bases and J lost 4 bases. CDR3 length equals 14 residues.